Each of the 25 T cell receptor beta chains below was sequenced from the same sample in a study of blood T cell repertoires in COVID-19. The table came from immunoSEQ multiplex PCR; TCRdb's copy has only in-frame clones and leaves some out. This table holds 150,000 to 160,000 clones, around 90% found once. Sequencing was done on a sample of peripheral blood. Receptors were obtained from a man in his fifties or sixties with acute or convalescent COVID-19.

The J gene is TRBJ2-1, the V gene TRBV18; 9 bases match TRBD1. V lost 2 bases to trimming and J lost 6 bases; unmatched junction nucleotides: 5. CDR1 and CDR2 (germline): KGHSH, LQKENI. The CDR3 has 15 residues. In nucleotides, the CDR3 is TGTGCCAGCTCACCAGGACAGGGGATGGGCAATGAGCAGTTCTTC. Amino acid sequence: CASSPGQGMGNEQFF.

This clone was seen just once. The V gene is TRBV9, the J gene TRBJ1-1; D uncertain. Germline CDR1 reads SGDLS; CDR2 reads YYNGEE. The V end was cut by 1 base, the J end by 4 bases, with 14 bases between. This CDR3 has 15 amino acids. CDR3 in DNA: TGTGCCAGCAGCGTATTGAGCACGACGGGCACTGAAGCTTTCTTT. Translation: CASSVLSTTGTEAFF.

The V call is TRBV10-1, the J call TRBJ2-1; a possible D gene is TRBD2 (6 bases). This CDR3 is built from 15 residues. Trimming pared 3 bases from V and 4 bases from J, leaving 13 bases between. Germline CDR1 reads WNHNN; CDR2 reads SYGVQD (reference sequence). Here the CDR3 reads CASSDAGIPYNEQFF. DNA of the CDR3: TGCGCCAGCAGTGATGCGGGGATCCCATACAATGAGCAGTTCTTC.

The chain uses TRBV4-1 and TRBJ1-5; possibly TRBD1 for D (6 bases). The CDR3 covers 15 residues. Germline CDR1 reads MGHRA; CDR2 reads YSYEKL. V was clipped by 2 bases and J by 5 bases, with 13 bases between them. The CDR3: CASSQQFPGDQPQHF. The CDR3 bases are TGCGCCAGCAGCCAACAATTCCCAGGGGATCAGCCCCAGCATTTT.

About this clone: Other DNA sequences of this sample code for an identical CDR3. The V gene is TRBV20-1, the J gene TRBJ2-7; perhaps TRBD1 as D (5 bases). The length of the CDR3 is 11 residues. The germline V and J ends were trimmed by 3 bases and 6 bases, with 9 bases remaining between them. In germline, CDR1 is DFQATT, CDR2 SNEGSKA (reference sequence). The CDR3 DNA follows: TGCAGTGCTAGGTCAGGGTTCGAGCAGTACGTC. Its translation is CSARSGFEQYV.

The chain has TRBV3-1 (or the pseudogene TRBV3-2) and TRBJ1-5, with D perhaps matching TRBD1 (5 bases). The germline gives CDR1 LGHDT, CDR2 YNNKEL (reference sequence). V lost 2 bases, J lost 7 bases, and 12 bases lay in between. This CDR3 spans 14 amino acids. The CDR3 coding sequence is TGTGCCAGCAGCCAATTGGGGGGAGGGCAGCCCCAGCATTTT. Protein: CASSQLGGGQPQHF.

The chain uses TRBV4-1 and TRBJ1-6; D unresolved. Per germline, CDR1 MGHRA and CDR2 YSYEKL. V lost 1 base, J lost 7 bases, and 11 bases lay in between. The CDR3 is 15 amino acids. The CDR3 sequence: CASSQGEGFNSPLHF. The CDR3 DNA is TGCGCCAGCAGCCAAGGGGAGGGCTTCAATTCACCCCTCCACTTT.

This chain joins TRBV18 and TRBJ2-2, with 8 bases that match TRBD1. The J segment lost 6 bases and the V segment lost 6 bases, leaving 12 bases of the junction unmatched. The CDR3 runs 16 residues. CDR1 and CDR2 (germline): KGHSH, LQKENI. For the CDR3, the DNA is TGTGCCAGCTCCCCATCGACAGGGGCCGGGGCCGGGGAGCTGTTTTTT. Translation: CASSPSTGAGAGELFF.

The chain combines TRBV9 with TRBJ2-3; D is uncertain. The V end lost 0 bases, the J end lost 0 bases, and 11 bases lay between the germline ends. The CDR3 is 16 amino acids. Germline-derived CDR1 and CDR2 are SGDLS and YYNGEE. CDR3 DNA: TGTGCCAGCAGCGTAGCTTTCGGGTCTAGCACAGATACGCAGTATTTT. It translates to CASSVAFGSSTDTQYF.

The chain couples TRBV28 to TRBJ2-5, with D possibly being TRBD1 (5 bases). CDR3 size: 14 residues. V lost 2 bases to trimming and J lost 1 base, with 8 bases between them. Germline values: CDR1 MDHEN, CDR2 SYDVKM. The CDR3 bases are TGTGCCAGCAGTTTAACGACAGCCCAAGAGACCCAGTACTTC. It is translated as CASSLTTAQETQYF. Together with reference TRBV28 and TRBJ2-5, the CDR3 gives the full variable domain: DVKVTQSSRYLVKRTGEKVFLECVQDMDHENMFWYRQDPGLGLRLIYFSYDVKMKEKGDIPEGYSVSREKKERFSLILESASTNQTSMYLCASSLTTAQETQYFGPGTRLLVL.

The V gene is TRBV4-1, the J gene TRBJ1-1; D remains unclear. V gave up 0 bases and J gave up 1 base, with 6 bases separating them. This CDR3 comprises 14 residues. Germline V gene sequence: CDR1 MGHRA, CDR2 YSYEKL. CDR3 sequence reads: CASSQDGRNTEAFF. Written as DNA, the CDR3 is TGCGCCAGCAGCCAAGATGGGAGGAACACTGAAGCTTTCTTT.

This chain links TRBV12-3 or TRBV12-4 with TRBJ2-7; 11 bases align to TRBD1. V shed 9 bases, J shed 7 bases, and the junction held 5 bases outside the gene matches. The CDR3 is 12 residues long. The DNA for the CDR3 is TGTGCCAGTGGACAGGGGGCGCGTGAGCAGTACTTC. Its translation is CASGQGAREQYF.

The V gene is TRBV12-3 or TRBV12-4, the J gene TRBJ1-1; D unresolved. V lost 6 bases to trimming and J lost 3 bases, with 11 bases between them. The CDR3 spans 13 residues. CDR3 sequence: CASSPRRDTEAFF. The CDR3 DNA reads TGTGCCAGCAGCCCTAGGAGGGACACTGAAGCTTTCTTT.

The rearrangement uses TRBV5-1 and TRBJ2-3, with D uncertain. Trimming took off 4 bases at V and 2 bases at J, with 8 bases between the two ends. This CDR3 spans 13 amino acids. Germline CDR1 is SGHRS and CDR2 is YFSETQ. CDR3 nucleotides: TGCGCCAGCAGCACGGTGCCCACAGATACGCAGTATTTT. Protein sequence: CASSTVPTDTQYF.

The chain couples TRBV12-3 or TRBV12-4 to TRBJ1-4; 7 nucleotides match TRBD1. V was pared by 10 bases and J by 5 bases, with 7 bases of the junction left unmatched. CDR3 size: 13 residues. CDR3 residues: CATTGQMNEKLFF. In nucleotides, the CDR3 is TGTGCCACCACGGGACAGATGAATGAAAAACTGTTTTTT.

The CDR3 sequence is CASSLARGGQGLYNEQFF. The CDR3 DNA follows: TGTGCCAGCAGCTTAGCCAGAGGGGGACAGGGATTGTACAATGAGCAGTTCTTC. This chain links TRBV7-6 with TRBJ2-1; 9 bases are a match to TRBD1. CDR1 and CDR2 from the germline V gene are SGHVS and FNYEAQ. After removal of 0 bases from V and 4 bases from J, the junction contained 10 bases not matched to a gene. The CDR3 loop spans 18 amino acids.

The V gene is TRBV10-3, the J gene TRBJ2-2, with D maybe TRBD2 (6 bases). CDR3 size: 14 residues. Germline CDR1 ENHRY, CDR2 SYGVKD. Trimming removed 4 bases from V and 2 bases from J, with 8 bases in between. The CDR3 nucleotides are TGTGCCATCAGTGCGGAGGGAAACACCGGGGAGCTGTTTTTT. Its protein product is CAISAEGNTGELFF.

This chain connects TRBV5-4 to TRBJ1-6; D uncertain. V was shortened by 5 bases and J by 6 bases, with 12 bases between the two germline ends. CDR3 length equals 14 residues. Germline V gene lookup returns CDR1 SGHNT and CDR2 YYREEE (reference sequence). CDR3 DNA sequence: TGTGCCAGCAGGAAACAGCTTCCTAATTCACCCCTCCACTTT. Its translation: CASRKQLPNSPLHF.

V usage is TRBV3-1 (or the pseudogene TRBV3-2) and J usage is TRBJ2-3; 7 bases align to TRBD2. J gave up 0 bases and V 4 bases, and 1 base lay outside the gene matches. This CDR3 is 14 amino acids long. CDR1 LGHDT and CDR2 YNNKEL come from the germline V gene (reference sequence). CDR3 sequence (DNA): TGTGCCAGCAGCCGTAGCGGGAGCACAGATACGCAGTATTTT. It translates to CASSRSGSTDTQYF.

The CDR3 spells CASTHRIGTTRGETQYF. CDR3 nucleotides: TGTGCCAGCACCCACCGTATTGGGACTACAAGGGGAGAGACCCAGTACTTC. V usage is TRBV28 and J usage is TRBJ2-5, with 7 bases lining up with TRBD2. Germline V lookup: CDR1 MDHEN, CDR2 SYDVKM. V was clipped by 7 bases and J by 4 bases; unmatched bases: 18. The CDR3 has 17 amino acids.

The chain is built from TRBV4-1 and TRBJ2-2, with D maybe TRBD1 (6 bases). The germline gives CDR1 MGHRA, CDR2 YSYEKL. Trimming removed 1 base at V and 5 bases at J, with 14 bases between. The CDR3 has 16 amino acids. The CDR3 loop is CASSQARSGVTGELFF. CDR3 nucleotides: TGCGCCAGCAGCCAAGCCAGATCAGGGGTTACCGGGGAGCTGTTTTTT.

This clone has a single count. The genes are TRBV30 and TRBJ1-3, with D uncertain. CDR1 and CDR2 (germline): GTSNPN, SVGIG (reference sequence). This CDR3 region has 13 residues. V dropped 6 bases and J dropped 2 bases, with 11 bases sitting between them. CDR3 DNA sequence: TGTGCCTGCCCGACGAGGGCTGGAAACACCATATATTTT. Protein product: CACPTRAGNTIYF. Using reference TRBV30 and TRBJ1-3 for the parts outside the CDR3, the full variable domain is SQTIHQWPATLVQPVGSPLSLECTVEGTSNPNLYWYRQAAGRGLQLLFYSVGIGQISSEVPQNLSASRPQDRQFILSSKKLLLSDSGFYLCACPTRAGNTIYFGEGSWLTVV.

CDR3 bases: TGCAGTGGTAGTAGCGGGATCCAAGAGACCCAGTACTTC. Translated, it gives CSGSSGIQETQYF. The chain links TRBV20-1 to TRBJ2-5; 8 bases agree with TRBD2. The CDR3 is made up of 13 amino acids. The junction had 5 bases not matched to a gene; V was cut back by 7 bases and J by 1 base. Germline V gives CDR1 DFQATT, CDR2 SNEGSKA (reference sequence).

The chain employs TRBV7-3 and TRBJ2-7; 13 bases agree with TRBD2. V lost 2 bases and J lost 5; bases outside the gene matches: 9. The CDR3 is 17 residues long. The V gene's germline CDR1 is SGHTA and CDR2 FQGTGA. The CDR3 reads CASSLGLAGASSNEQYF. Here the CDR3 DNA reads TGTGCCAGCAGCTTAGGACTAGCGGGAGCTTCTTCCAACGAGCAGTACTTC.

The rearrangement uses TRBV28 and TRBJ2-7; 7 bases are a match to TRBD1. J was trimmed by 3 bases and V by 5 bases; bases with no gene match: 10. The V gene's germline CDR1 is MDHEN and CDR2 SYDVKM. The CDR3 spans 15 residues. The CDR3 loop reads CASSTGTAIVYEQYV. The CDR3 bases are TGTGCCAGCAGTACAGGGACAGCGATCGTCTACGAGCAGTACGTC.